The 16 T cell receptor beta chains given below trace back to one sample, sequenced in a study of cytomegalovirus exposure and HLA in healthy donors. Researchers ran the PCR with 60 Vbeta and 13 Jbeta primers. Here immunoSEQ multiplex PCR was the method, and the copy in TCRdb shows in-frame clones only, minus some. The top ten clones hold approximately 0.55% of a sample with under 200,000 clones, about four fifths of them seen once. The sample taken for sequencing was PBMCs. These receptors originate from a woman in her forties or fifties in good health and CMV-seronegative.

The chain links TRBV9 to TRBJ2-5; 9 positions agree with TRBD1. The V and J ends lost 2 bases and 5 bases, in that order; junction bases with no gene match: 10. Germline V CDR1 and CDR2: SGDLS, YYNGEE. The CDR3 is 16 amino acids. This CDR3 reads CASSVGTGRLEETQYF. CDR3 DNA sequence: TGTGCCAGCAGCGTCGGGACAGGGAGATTAGAGGAGACCCAGTACTTC.

The chain has TRBV7-8 and TRBJ1-4; D is undetermined. Trimming cost V 1 base and J 2 bases, with 5 bases left between them. Per germline, CDR1 SGHVS and CDR2 FQNEAQ. This CDR3 is built from 14 residues. CDR3: CASSLVGTNEKLFF. The CDR3 nucleotides read TGTGCCAGCAGCTTAGTCGGTACTAATGAAAAACTGTTTTTT.

V and J are TRBV27 and TRBJ2-4; 14 bases are shared with TRBD2. CDR3 length: 18 amino acids. V dropped 4 bases and J dropped 7; count of bases not matched to a gene: 12. Germline CDR1 is MNHEY and CDR2 is SMNVEV (reference sequence). The CDR3 spells CASSSSGLAGETENIQYF. The CDR3 DNA reads TGTGCCAGCAGTTCCTCGGGACTAGCGGGGGAAACGGAGAACATTCAGTACTTC.

This chain joins TRBV27 and TRBJ2-7; tentative D call: TRBD2 (7 bases). Deletions cut 2 bases from V and 1 base from J, with 18 bases between. Germline V gene lookup returns CDR1 MNHEY and CDR2 SMNVEV (reference sequence). This CDR3 contains 17 residues. This CDR3 is CASSLHVPGRGSYEQYF. For the CDR3, the DNA is TGTGCCAGCAGTTTACACGTCCCGGGGAGGGGGTCCTACGAGCAGTACTTC.

The CDR3 spells CASSASSTRDSTYEQYF. In DNA form, the CDR3 reads TGTGCCAGCAGCGCCTCGTCCACCCGGGACAGTACCTACGAGCAGTACTTC. The gene calls are TRBV9 and TRBJ2-7; the match to TRBD1 covers 7 bases. Germline V gene data show CDR1 as SGDLS and CDR2 as YYNGEE. The junction had 14 bases not matched to a gene; V was cut back by 3 bases and J by 2 bases. The CDR3 has 17 residues.

This clone appeared a single time. The V and J genes are TRBV5-1 and TRBJ2-1; 8 bases align to TRBD1. The V gene's germline CDR1 is SGHRS and CDR2 YFSETQ. CDR3 length equals 15 residues. Trimming cost V 3 bases and J 5 bases; bases outside gene matches: 7. CDR3: CASSWTGNWDNEQFF. CDR3 coding DNA: TGCGCCAGCAGCTGGACAGGGAATTGGGACAATGAGCAGTTCTTC.

The genes are TRBV5-1 and TRBJ2-3, with 10 bases that match TRBD2. V trimming: 4 bases; J trimming: 6 bases; junction bases outside the gene matches: 8. CDR3 length equals 15 residues. Germline loops: CDR1 SGHRS, CDR2 YFSETQ. In nucleotides, the CDR3 is TGCGCCAGCAGCCTCGGGACTAGCGTCGGGGATACGCAGTATTTT. As protein: CASSLGTSVGDTQYF.

V and J are TRBV4-3 and TRBJ2-3, with 8 bases lining up with TRBD2. The germline V gene has CDR1 LGHNA and CDR2 YSLEER. The CDR3 totals 15 residues. With 3 bases clipped from V and 0 bases from J, the junction kept 2 bases outside the gene matches. The CDR3 DNA sequence: TGCGCCAGCAGCCAGACTAGCGCGAGCACAGATACGCAGTATTTT. It specifies CASSQTSASTDTQYF.

The chain is built from TRBV6-5 and TRBJ2-7, with D perhaps matching TRBD2 (6 bases). V gave up 5 bases and J gave up 6 bases, with 17 bases separating them. CDR1 is MNHEY, CDR2 SVGAGI, per germline. This CDR3 contains 14 residues. CDR3 sequence reads: CASSDWEVEGEQYF. The CDR3 DNA reads as TGTGCCAGCAGTGACTGGGAGGTCGAGGGCGAGCAGTACTTC.

In its sample, this clone was seen a few times. The chain employs TRBV4-1 and TRBJ2-1; D gene ambiguous. Looked up from germline, CDR1 is MGHRA and CDR2 is YSYEKL. The germline V and J ends were trimmed by 1 base and 6 bases, with 7 bases remaining between them. This CDR3 contains 13 residues. The DNA of the CDR3 is TGCGCCAGCAGCCAAGCGGTAACCAATGAGCAGTTCTTC. Translated: CASSQAVTNEQFF.

This clone has only one observation. This chain connects TRBV7-9 to TRBJ2-3; 9 bases map to TRBD2. Germline V gives CDR1 SEHNR, CDR2 FQNEAQ (reference sequence). This CDR3 has 18 residues. The V and J ends lost 1 base and 0 bases, in that order; junction bases with no gene match: 8. The CDR3 coding sequence is TGTGCCAGCAGCTTAGGCCGGCTAGCGGGGCCCAGCACAGATACGCAGTATTTT. Its translation is CASSLGRLAGPSTDTQYF.

The chain is built from TRBV9 and TRBJ2-1; tentatively, D is TRBD1 (6 bases). The CDR3 spans 13 residues. Trimming removed 7 bases from V and 8 bases from J, with 16 bases in between. Germline CDR1 and CDR2: SGDLS and YYNGEE. CDR3 coding DNA: TGTGCCAGCGGGGGTGGGGGCCGCGATGAGCAGTTCTTC. Translating gives CASGGGGRDEQFF.

This chain connects TRBV2 to TRBJ2-5; possible D gene TRBD1, 5 bases. This CDR3 comprises 15 residues. Germline lookup yields CDR1 SNHLY and CDR2 FYNNEI. Trimming removed 0 bases at V and 5 bases at J, with 13 bases between. Here the CDR3 DNA reads TGTGCCAGCAGTGAAGCGGAAGGGGTCAGGGAGACCCAGTACTTC. Residues: CASSEAEGVRETQYF.

The CDR3 sequence: CASSQRAFSYEQYF. For the CDR3, the DNA is TGTGCCAGCAGCCAGCGGGCATTCTCCTACGAGCAGTACTTC. V is TRBV11-2 and J is TRBJ2-7; D is perhaps TRBD2 (6 bases). The CDR3 is 14 residues long. The germline V and J ends were trimmed by 5 bases and 0 bases, with 11 bases remaining between them. Germline V gene lookup returns CDR1 SGHAT and CDR2 FQNNGV.

The rearrangement links TRBV18 to TRBJ2-2, with unresolved D. Trimming cost V 3 bases and J 0 bases, with 11 bases left between them. The CDR3 contains 16 residues. Per germline, CDR1 KGHSH and CDR2 LQKENI. In DNA, the CDR3 is TGTGCCAGCTCACCGGCGGTAGGCGCGAACACCGGGGAGCTGTTTTTT. It specifies CASSPAVGANTGELFF.

The chain uses TRBV2 and TRBJ2-2; D is uncertain. V lost 7 bases, J lost 9 bases, and 12 bases lay in between. CDR1 is SNHLY and CDR2 is FYNNEI in the germline V gene. The CDR3 length is 12 residues. The CDR3 is CASKKEIRELFF. CDR3 bases: TGTGCCAGCAAGAAGGAGATCAGGGAGCTGTTTTTT.